One and the same sample provided the 32 T cell receptor beta chains below, sequenced in a study of T cell repertoires in cytomegalovirus infection. TCRdb re-analysed the reads in MiXCR, keeping a single row per CDR3 protein. The repertoire consists of fewer than 550,000 distinct CDR3 sequences, with 16% occurring once and the leading ten covering 20% to 30%. Sequenced: CD8+ T cells from PBMCs. The receptor source for this set is a human donor in good health (CMV status not recorded). Some clones in this sample may be carry-over from other donors' samples.

This clonotype was observed at least ten times. V gene TRBV6-6 combines with J gene TRBJ2-2, with TRBD2 matching over 7 bases. The CDR3 length is 15 residues. V lost 0 bases, J lost 6 bases, and 4 bases stayed unmatched. Germline V gives CDR1 MNHNY, CDR2 SVGAGI (reference sequence). The CDR3: CASSYSGGKSGELFF. CDR3 in DNA: TGTGCCAGCAGTTACTCGGGGGGGAAATCCGGGGAGCTGTTTTTT.

A note on this clonotype: Because it lacks the conserved phenylalanine or tryptophan at the end, this CDR3 is likely a read error. No DNA is shown, since the ends of the CDR3 on it are uncertain; the CDR3 is the one TCRdb lists. V is TRBV7-9 and J is TRBJ1-2; the table assigns TRBD1, which was not confirmed against the DNA. Looked up from germline, CDR1 is SEHNR and CDR2 is FQNEAQ (reference sequence). The CDR3 adds up to 15 amino acids, both ends counted. The CDR3 region is CASSKDRNLDYGYNC.

This clonotype has a count of ten or more. The V call is TRBV24-1, the J call TRBJ1-5; 8 nucleotides match TRBD1. CDR1 KGHDR and CDR2 SFDVKD come from the germline V gene. The junction had 7 bases not matched to a gene; V was cut back by 10 bases and J by 6 bases. This CDR3 region has 13 residues. The CDR3 is CATGQGGSQPQHF. Here the CDR3 DNA reads TGTGCCACAGGACAGGGAGGTAGTCAGCCCCAGCATTTT.

A note on this clonotype: A much bigger clone sits one base away, suggesting this may be a read error. V and J are TRBV6-1 and TRBJ1-1; D not certain. Trimming removed 0 bases at V and 10 bases at J, with 9 bases between. Germline loops: CDR1 MNHNS, CDR2 SASEGT. The CDR3 totals 12 residues. The chain's CDR3 is CASSEAPFVAFF. The CDR3 DNA is TGTGCCAGCAGTGAAGCCCCTTTTGTAGCTTTCTTT.

This clonotype has a handful of counts. The chain couples TRBV5-1 to TRBJ1-4, with 12 bases matching TRBD1. Trimming removed 2 bases from V and 8 bases from J; junction bases left unmatched: 4. The CDR3 runs to 15 residues. The germline CDR1 and CDR2 sequences are SGHRS and YFSETQ. For the CDR3, the DNA is TGCGCCAGCAGCTTCGGGGGACAGGGGGCGGAAAAACTGTTTTTT. This sequence encodes CASSFGGQGAEKLFF.

The chain employs TRBV20-1 and TRBJ1-1; the D is unclear. The CDR3 consists of 14 residues. The V gene lost 1 base and the J gene lost 7 bases, with 16 bases spanning the gap. Germline CDR1 and CDR2: DFQATT and SNEGSKA (reference sequence). CDR3 DNA: TGCAGTGCTAGAGTATATCCCGTAGAGGGTGAAGCTTTCTTT. Protein: CSARVYPVEGEAFF.

This clonotype was detected a few times. The chain is built from TRBV7-6 and TRBJ2-1; 9 nucleotides match TRBD2. V lost 2 bases and J lost 2; bases outside the gene matches: 7. CDR1 is SGHVS and CDR2 is FNYEAQ in the germline V gene. The CDR3 has 17 residues. The CDR3 DNA is TGTGCCAGCAGCTTAATGGTAGCGGGGGCCCCCTACAATGAGCAGTTCTTC. Amino acid sequence: CASSLMVAGAPYNEQFF. The full variable domain, with the rest looked up from reference TRBV7-6 and TRBJ2-1, is GAGVSQSPRYKVTKRGQDVALRCDPISGHVSLYWYRQALGQGPEFLTYFNYEAQQDKSGLPNDRFSAERPEGSISTLTIQRTEQRDSAMYRCASSLMVAGAPYNEQFFGPGTRLTVL.

The chain carries TRBV10-3 and TRBJ2-5; TRBD2 aligns across 8 bases. V was pared by 2 bases and J by 2 bases, with 16 bases of the junction left unmatched. The CDR3 length is 19 residues. Germline-derived CDR1 and CDR2 are ENHRY and SYGVKD. The CDR3 DNA reads TGTGCCATCAGTGAGGGGTTGACACTCCGGACTAGCTCTCAAGAGACCCAGTACTTC. Its protein is CAISEGLTLRTSSQETQYF.

Points on this clonotype: Its ends do not fully match the called genes, so a read error is possible. V usage is TRBV10-3 and J usage is TRBJ2-7; tentatively, D is TRBD1 (5 bases). This CDR3 has 15 amino acids. Germline CDR1 is ENHRY and CDR2 is SYGVKD. CDR3 DNA: TGTGCCATCAGTGTCACCGGACAAGCTTTATACGTGCAGTACTTC. It is translated as CAISVTGQALYVQYF.

Concerning this clonotype itself: This clone may be a read error of a much larger clone one base away. V is TRBV28 and J is TRBJ2-7, with unresolved D. Trimming took off 5 bases at V and 1 base at J, with 12 bases between the two ends. Per the germline V gene, CDR1 is MDHEN and CDR2 is SYDVKM. This CDR3 has 14 residues. The CDR3 DNA follows: TGTGCCAGCAGTCAAGTGATAGGATCCTACGAGCAGTACTTC. Translation: CASSQVIGSYEQYF.

This clonotype came up a few times. The chain carries TRBV29-1 and TRBJ1-1, with D hard to call. The CDR3 consists of 10 residues. V was cut by 7 bases and J by 1 base, with 4 bases left in between. CDR1 SQVTM and CDR2 ANQGSEA come from the germline V gene. Written as DNA, the CDR3 is TGCAGCGATTGGAACACTGAAGCTTTCTTT. This translates into CSDWNTEAFF.

This clonotype was seen ten or more times. The V call is TRBV27, the J call TRBJ1-5; D may be TRBD1 (6 bases). This CDR3 is 15 amino acids long. Trimming shortened V by 6 bases and J by 7 bases, and 19 bases separated the two germline ends. Looked up from germline, CDR1 is MNHEY and CDR2 is SMNVEV (reference sequence). Here the CDR3 DNA reads TGTGCCAGCAGCCCCCCCCCGGACAGAGGCCAGCCCCAGCATTTT. Protein sequence: CASSPPPDRGQPQHF.

About this clonotype itself: Being one base from a much bigger clone, this may be a read error. The rearrangement uses TRBV5-3 and TRBJ2-7, with unresolved D. TRBV5-3 is classed as an ORF, of uncertain function. Trimming shortened V by 8 bases and J by 6 bases, and 18 bases separated the two germline ends. The CDR3 length is 13 residues. The chain's CDR3 is CASSTPPRREQYF. DNA for the CDR3: TGTGCCAGCAGCACACCTCCTAGGCGCGAGCAGTACTTC.

This clonotype was picked up a small number of times. The V call is TRBV19, the J call TRBJ1-1; D is unclear. The CDR3 has 13 amino acids. The V gene lost 3 bases and the J gene lost 4 bases, with 9 bases spanning the gap. CDR1 and CDR2 from the germline V gene are LNHDA and SQIVND (reference sequence). The DNA for the CDR3 is TGTGCCAGTAGTATTCAAGGGCTCACTGAAGCTTTCTTT. It is translated as CASSIQGLTEAFF.

Ten or more counts support this clonotype. This chain joins TRBV7-9 and TRBJ2-1; TRBD2 matches at 8 bases. V was pared by 3 bases and J by 8 bases, with 9 bases of the junction left unmatched. CDR3 size: 15 residues. Germline loops: CDR1 SEHNR, CDR2 FQNEAQ (reference sequence). For the CDR3, the DNA is TGTGCCAGCAGCTTTGACGGCGGGGGGAGATATGAGCAGTTCTTC. Protein: CASSFDGGGRYEQFF.

Ten or more counts support this clonotype. The chain is built from TRBV7-9 and TRBJ2-7, with D maybe TRBD1 (6 bases). The CDR3 is 14 residues long. The V and J ends lost 1 base and 6 bases respectively, with 13 bases between them. CDR1 is SEHNR and CDR2 is FQNEAQ in the germline V gene (reference sequence). The CDR3 here is CASSLVSGVGEQYF. As DNA, the CDR3 is TGTGCCAGCAGCTTAGTTTCAGGGGTCGGCGAGCAGTACTTC.

The V and J genes are TRBV2 and TRBJ1-5; D possibly corresponds to TRBD1 (6 bases). The CDR3 consists of 15 residues. Trimming took 6 bases from V and 0 from J, leaving 12 bases between them. Germline assignment: CDR1 SNHLY and CDR2 FYNNEI. The CDR3 DNA sequence: TGTGCCAGCAGACAAGACAGGATTAGCAATCAGCCCCAGCATTTT. Its protein is CASRQDRISNQPQHF.

With regard to this clonotype: Here the CDR3 omits its conserved ending phenylalanine or tryptophan, so a read error is the likely source. The chain is built from TRBV11-1 and TRBJ2-1; TRBD2 aligns across 15 bases. V dropped 5 bases and J dropped 8; count of bases not matched to a gene: 4. The CDR3 contains 15 residues. CDR1 and CDR2 (germline): SGHAT, FQDESV (reference sequence). CDR3 DNA sequence: TGTGCCAGCAGCCAGGGACTAGCGGGAGGCGATGAGCAGTTCTTA. This sequence encodes CASSQGLAGGDEQFL.

This clonotype was recorded at least ten times. This rearrangement joins TRBV6-1 to TRBJ2-5, with 8 bases that match TRBD2. The CDR3 runs 16 residues. Germline V gene data show CDR1 as MNHNS and CDR2 as SASEGT. The V segment lost 7 bases and the J segment 2 bases; nucleotides outside the gene matches: 12. The CDR3 sequence is CASNPGSGDIQETQYF. CDR3 DNA: TGTGCCAGCAACCCCGGTAGCGGGGATATACAAGAGACCCAGTACTTC.

The rearrangement joins TRBV5-6 to TRBJ1-4, with D perhaps TRBD1 (6 bases). In germline, CDR1 is SGHDT, CDR2 YYEEEE. The V gene lost 4 bases and the J gene lost 8 bases, with 12 bases spanning the gap. There are 13 residues in the CDR3. This CDR3 is CASSMGQGEKLFF. For the CDR3, the DNA is TGTGCCAGCAGCATGGGCCAGGGGGAAAAACTGTTTTTT.

The CDR3 reads CASSFRGAYYEQYF. CDR3 bases: TGTGCCAGCAGTTTCCGAGGGGCCTACTACGAGCAGTACTTC. The chain joins TRBV27 to TRBJ2-7; D may match TRBD1 or TRBD2 (5 bases each). The CDR3 totals 14 residues. The V end lost 3 bases, the J end lost 3 bases, and 12 bases lay between the germline ends. Germline CDR1 reads MNHEY; CDR2 reads SMNVEV (reference sequence).

This clonotype was seen many times. The J gene is TRBJ1-2, the V gene TRBV7-9; perhaps TRBD1 as D (6 bases). Deletions cut 1 base from V and 0 bases from J, with 12 bases between. The germline CDR1 and CDR2 sequences are SEHNR and FQNEAQ (reference sequence). The CDR3 covers 16 residues. The CDR3 nucleotides are TGTGCCAGCAGCTTAGAGGGGGACGGGCCTAACTATGGCTACACCTTC. As protein: CASSLEGDGPNYGYTF.

This clonotype has just a few counts. This sequence joins TRBV13 and TRBJ2-1; 10 nucleotides line up with TRBD2. The CDR3 is 18 amino acids. The trim removed 0 bases at V and 8 bases at J, leaving 13 bases unmatched. Germline V gene data show CDR1 as PRHDT and CDR2 as FYEKMQ (reference sequence). Here the CDR3 DNA reads TGTGCCAGCAGCTTAGGCGGGCAGATAACTAGCGGGGAGGATGAGCAGTTCTTC. Amino acids: CASSLGGQITSGEDEQFF.

This clonotype was seen repeatedly, ten times or more. The chain uses TRBV7-2 and TRBJ2-1, with D possibly matching TRBD1 (5 bases). Germline CDR1 is SGHTA and CDR2 is FQGNSA. This CDR3 region has 15 residues. The V and J ends lost 6 bases and 0 bases respectively, with 12 bases between them. In nucleotides, the CDR3 is TGTGCCAGCAGGCCAGGGATCGCCTCCTACAATGAGCAGTTCTTC. It translates to CASRPGIASYNEQFF.

V and J are TRBV7-9 and TRBJ2-5; tentatively, D is TRBD2 (6 bases). This CDR3 comprises 14 residues. Trimming took off 3 bases at V and 5 bases at J, with 13 bases between the two ends. Looked up from germline, CDR1 is SEHNR and CDR2 is FQNEAQ (reference sequence). The CDR3 reads CASSFDGSSETQYF. CDR3 coding DNA: TGTGCCAGCAGCTTTGACGGGAGTTCCGAGACCCAGTACTTC.

This clonotype was counted many times. The CDR3 loop reads CASSLLAGALNEQFF. Written as DNA, the CDR3 is TGTGCCAGCAGCTTGCTAGCGGGAGCCCTCAATGAGCAGTTCTTC. The chain links TRBV7-3 to TRBJ2-1; 10 positions match TRBD2. V shed 3 bases and J 6 bases; nucleotides not matched to a gene: 5. The CDR3 is 15 amino acids. Germline V gene data show CDR1 as SGHTA and CDR2 as FQGTGA.

This clonotype has at least ten counts. CDR3 amino acids: CASSLDRSGEKLFF. The DNA of the CDR3 is TGTGCCAGCAGTTTAGATCGGTCCGGTGAAAAACTGTTTTTT. The V and J genes are TRBV27 and TRBJ1-4, with no clear D. V was trimmed by 2 bases and J by 7 bases, leaving 11 bases between them. The germline gives CDR1 MNHEY, CDR2 SMNVEV (reference sequence). There are 14 residues in the CDR3.

This clonotype was recorded a few times. J is TRBJ2-5 and V is TRBV4-1; a possible D gene is TRBD2 (5 bases). V was pared by 4 bases and J by 1 base, with 13 bases between. Germline CDR1 is MGHRA and CDR2 is YSYEKL. This CDR3 spans 15 amino acids. CDR3 DNA sequence: TGCGCCAGCAGCCGGAACCGGGGTACCCAAGAGACCCAGTACTTC. It specifies CASSRNRGTQETQYF.

V is TRBV9 and J is TRBJ1-4; 9 nucleotides align to TRBD1. This CDR3 contains 15 residues. Germline V gene lookup returns CDR1 SGDLS and CDR2 YYNGEE. Trimming took 4 bases from V and 8 from J; bases not matched to a gene: 9. CDR3 nucleotides: TGTGCCAGCAGCCCGGCGGACAGGGGAAGAGAAAAACTGTTTTTT. Translated, it gives CASSPADRGREKLFF. Supplemented by reference TRBV9 and TRBJ1-4, the full variable domain reads DSGVTQTPKHLITATGQRVTLRCSPRSGDLSVYWYQQSLDQGLQFLIQYYNGEERAKGNILERFSAQQFPDLHSELNLSSLELGDSALYFCASSPADRGREKLFFGSGTQLSVL.

In its sample, this clonotype was seen many times. The chain links TRBV6-6 to TRBJ1-5, with D perhaps matching TRBD1 (5 bases). The CDR3 contains 16 residues. Trimming left V 6 bases short and J 4 bases short, with 19 bases between. CDR1 is MNHNY and CDR2 is SVGAGI in the germline V gene (reference sequence). CDR3 residues: CASSPVDSVTNQPQHF. The CDR3 DNA is TGTGCCAGCAGCCCTGTAGACAGCGTTACTAATCAGCCCCAGCATTTT.

The J gene is TRBJ2-7, the V gene TRBV27; D call uncertain. V lost 5 bases and J lost 3, with 14 bases in between. The CDR3 contains 14 residues. The germline CDR1 and CDR2 sequences are MNHEY and SMNVEV (reference sequence). The CDR3 sequence: CASSPLEKDYEQYF. Here the CDR3 DNA reads TGTGCCAGCAGTCCCCTAGAGAAGGACTACGAGCAGTACTTC.

This clonotype appeared many times. The CDR3, as DNA: TGTGCCAGCAGCCCCCCGGTCCCAAAGGTGCCCACTGAAGCTTTCTTT. Translated: CASSPPVPKVPTEAFF. The rearrangement links TRBV7-9 to TRBJ1-1; D is unclear. This CDR3 is 16 amino acids long. The germline V and J ends were trimmed by 5 bases and 4 bases, with 20 bases remaining between them. Germline loops: CDR1 SEHNR, CDR2 FQNEAQ (reference sequence).